These 6 T cell receptor beta chains originate from one sample sequenced in a study of T cells in localized non-small cell lung cancer. Sequencing was performed with immunoSEQ multiplex PCR; in TCRdb, only in-frame clones are kept and a portion is missing. Of 8,500 to 13,000 clones listed, roughly half are singletons. The specimen comprised lymph node tissue, sampled before any cancer treatment. Receptors were obtained from a woman aged 40-70 years with stage II squamous cell lung carcinoma.

The gene calls are TRBV30 and TRBJ1-2; 7 bases line up with TRBD1. Germline lookup yields CDR1 GTSNPN and CDR2 SVGIG (reference sequence). Unmatched junction bases numbered 5, after V lost 3 bases and J lost 4 bases. The CDR3 length is 13 residues. CDR3 nucleotides: TGTGCCTGGAGCGCCACAGGGGTCTATGGCTACACCTTC. Residues: CAWSATGVYGYTF.

The V call is TRBV5-1, the J call TRBJ2-1; 9 nucleotides line up with TRBD1. The CDR3 sequence is 17 residues long. CDR1 and CDR2 (germline): SGHRS, YFSETQ. Trimming at V came to 4 bases and at J to 4 bases, leaving 12 bases not matched to a gene. CDR3 protein: CASSPTFDRGKYNEQFF. The DNA of the CDR3 is TGCGCCAGCAGCCCCACTTTTGACAGGGGGAAGTACAATGAGCAGTTCTTC.

The V and J genes are TRBV12-5 and TRBJ2-2; 8 bases fit TRBD2. The germline gives CDR1 LGHNT, CDR2 FRNRAP. The CDR3 runs 12 residues. The V segment lost 6 bases and the J segment 6 bases; nucleotides outside the gene matches: 0. The CDR3 DNA sequence: TGTGCTAGTGGGCGGGAGGCCGGGGAGCTGTTTTTT. Residues: CASGREAGELFF.

The chain links TRBV18 to TRBJ1-2, with no clear D. Trimming left V 3 bases short and J 2 bases short, with 16 bases between. This CDR3 contains 16 residues. The germline gives CDR1 KGHSH, CDR2 LQKENI. The CDR3 DNA reads as TGTGCCAGCTCACCTACGACTTGGGATATCAACTATGGCTACACCTTC. Translating it yields CASSPTTWDINYGYTF.

This clone was recorded a few times. The chain employs TRBV6-8 and TRBJ1-5; 8 bases fit TRBD1. Losses at the gene ends were 6 bases for V and 0 bases for J; bases not matched to a gene: 7. Germline V gene sequence: CDR1 MNHGY, CDR2 SAAAGT. The CDR3 totals 16 residues. CDR3 in DNA: TGTGCCAGCAGGAAACAGGGGGAACATAGCAATCAGCCCCAGCATTTT. Translation gives CASRKQGEHSNQPQHF.

This CDR3 reads CASSFNGMNTEAFF. CDR3 sequence (DNA): TGCGCCAGCAGCTTTAACGGAATGAACACTGAAGCTTTCTTT. The chain employs TRBV5-1 and TRBJ1-1; D not certain. The CDR3 runs 14 residues. CDR1 is SGHRS and CDR2 is YFSETQ in the germline V gene. V was trimmed by 2 bases and J by 0 bases, leaving 8 bases between them.